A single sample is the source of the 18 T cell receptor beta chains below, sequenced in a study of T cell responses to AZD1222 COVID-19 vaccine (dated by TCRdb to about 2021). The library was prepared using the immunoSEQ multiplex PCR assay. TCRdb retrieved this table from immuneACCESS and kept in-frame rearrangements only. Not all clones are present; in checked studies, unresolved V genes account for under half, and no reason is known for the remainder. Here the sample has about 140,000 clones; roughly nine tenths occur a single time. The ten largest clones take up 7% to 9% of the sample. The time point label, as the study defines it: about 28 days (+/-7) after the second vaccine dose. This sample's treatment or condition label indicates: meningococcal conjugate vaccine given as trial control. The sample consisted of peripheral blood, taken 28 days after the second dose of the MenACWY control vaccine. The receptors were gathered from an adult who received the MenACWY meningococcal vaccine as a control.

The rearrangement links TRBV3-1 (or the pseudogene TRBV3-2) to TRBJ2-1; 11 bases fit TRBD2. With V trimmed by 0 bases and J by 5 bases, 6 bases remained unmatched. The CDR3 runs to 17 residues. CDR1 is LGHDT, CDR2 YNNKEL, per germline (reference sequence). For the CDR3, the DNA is TGTGCCAGCAGCCAAGAATTTCAGACTAGCGGGAACAATGAGCAGTTCTTC. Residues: CASSQEFQTSGNNEQFF.

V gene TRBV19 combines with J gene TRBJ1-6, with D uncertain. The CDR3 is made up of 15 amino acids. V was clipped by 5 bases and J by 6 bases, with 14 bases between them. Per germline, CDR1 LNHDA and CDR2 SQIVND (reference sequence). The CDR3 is CASSYQDFRNSPLHF. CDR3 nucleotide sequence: TGTGCCAGTAGTTACCAGGATTTTCGTAATTCACCCCTCCACTTT.

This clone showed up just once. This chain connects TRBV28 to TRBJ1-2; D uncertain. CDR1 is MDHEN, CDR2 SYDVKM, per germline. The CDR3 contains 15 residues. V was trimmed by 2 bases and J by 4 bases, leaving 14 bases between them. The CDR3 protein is CASSLNRAGIYGYTF. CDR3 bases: TGTGCCAGCAGTTTAAATCGCGCAGGAATCTATGGCTACACCTTC.

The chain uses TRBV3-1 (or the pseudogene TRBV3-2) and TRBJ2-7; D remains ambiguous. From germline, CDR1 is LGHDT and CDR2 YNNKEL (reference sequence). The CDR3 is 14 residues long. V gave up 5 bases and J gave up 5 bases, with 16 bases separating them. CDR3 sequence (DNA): TGTGCCAGCAGCGATGTCGGTGTGTTAGACGAGCAGTACTTC. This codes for CASSDVGVLDEQYF.

DNA of the CDR3: TGTGCCAGCAGTTTAGTTTTGGGGGGGCGTACACTAGCGGATATCTACGAGCAGTACTTC. This codes for CASSLVLGGRTLADIYEQYF. The chain joins TRBV28 to TRBJ2-7; 8 bases map to TRBD2. The CDR3 sequence is 20 residues long. Trimming took 2 bases from V and 3 from J; bases not matched to a gene: 21. CDR1 is MDHEN and CDR2 is SYDVKM in the germline V gene. The full variable domain, completed using reference TRBV28 and TRBJ2-7, is DVKVTQSSRYLVKRTGEKVFLECVQDMDHENMFWYRQDPGLGLRLIYFSYDVKMKEKGDIPEGYSVSREKKERFSLILESASTNQTSMYLCASSLVLGGRTLADIYEQYFGPGTRLTVT.

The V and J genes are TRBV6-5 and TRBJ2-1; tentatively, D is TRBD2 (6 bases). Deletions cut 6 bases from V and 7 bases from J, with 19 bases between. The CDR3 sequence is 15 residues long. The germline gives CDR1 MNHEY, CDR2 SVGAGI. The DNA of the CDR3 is TGTGCCAGCAGATCATTGACGACTAGTAAAAATGAGCAGTTCTTC. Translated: CASRSLTTSKNEQFF.

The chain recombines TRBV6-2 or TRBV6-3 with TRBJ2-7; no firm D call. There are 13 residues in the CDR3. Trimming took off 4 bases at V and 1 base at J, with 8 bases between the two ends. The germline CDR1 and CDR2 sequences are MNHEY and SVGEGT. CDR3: CASSSSGSYEQYF. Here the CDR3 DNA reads TGTGCCAGCAGTTCTTCTGGTTCCTACGAGCAGTACTTC.

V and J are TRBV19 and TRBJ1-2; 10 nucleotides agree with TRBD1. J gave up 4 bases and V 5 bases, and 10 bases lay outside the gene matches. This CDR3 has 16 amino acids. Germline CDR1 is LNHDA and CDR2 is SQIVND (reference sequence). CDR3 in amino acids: CASSDPGQGLVYGYTF. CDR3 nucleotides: TGTGCCAGTAGTGACCCGGGACAGGGGTTGGTCTATGGCTACACCTTC. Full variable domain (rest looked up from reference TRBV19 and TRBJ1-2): DGGITQSPKYLFRKEGQNVTLSCEQNLNHDAMYWYRQDPGQGLRLIYYSQIVNDFQKGDIAEGYSVSREKKESFPLTVTSAQKNPTAFYLCASSDPGQGLVYGYTFGSGTRLTVV.

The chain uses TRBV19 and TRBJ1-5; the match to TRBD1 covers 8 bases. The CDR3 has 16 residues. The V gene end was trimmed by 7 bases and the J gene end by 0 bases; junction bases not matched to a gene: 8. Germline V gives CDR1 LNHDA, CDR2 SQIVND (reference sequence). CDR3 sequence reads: CASNYRGTGSNQPQHF. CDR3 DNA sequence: TGTGCCAGTAACTATAGGGGGACAGGTAGCAATCAGCCCCAGCATTTT. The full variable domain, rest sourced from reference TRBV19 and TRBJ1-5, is DGGITQSPKYLFRKEGQNVTLSCEQNLNHDAMYWYRQDPGQGLRLIYYSQIVNDFQKGDIAEGYSVSREKKESFPLTVTSAQKNPTAFYLCASNYRGTGSNQPQHFGDGTRLSIL.

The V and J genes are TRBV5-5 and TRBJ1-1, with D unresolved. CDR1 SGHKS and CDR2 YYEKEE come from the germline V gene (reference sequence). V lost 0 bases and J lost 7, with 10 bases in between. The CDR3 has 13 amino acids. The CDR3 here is CASSLARGLEAFF. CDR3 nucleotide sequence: TGTGCCAGCAGCTTGGCTCGCGGGCTTGAAGCTTTCTTT.

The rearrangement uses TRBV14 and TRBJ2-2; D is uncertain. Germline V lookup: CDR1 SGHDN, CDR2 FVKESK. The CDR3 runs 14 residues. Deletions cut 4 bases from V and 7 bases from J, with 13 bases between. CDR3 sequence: CASSPRQFGGELFF. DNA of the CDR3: TGTGCCAGCAGCCCTCGGCAGTTTGGCGGGGAGCTGTTTTTT.

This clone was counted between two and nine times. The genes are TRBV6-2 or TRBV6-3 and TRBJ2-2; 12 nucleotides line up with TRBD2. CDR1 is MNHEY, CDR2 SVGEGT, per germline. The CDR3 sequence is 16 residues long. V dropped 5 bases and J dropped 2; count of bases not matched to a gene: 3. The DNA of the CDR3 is TGTGCCAGCAGTCTCGGACTAGCGGGAAACACCGGGGAGCTGTTTTTT. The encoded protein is CASSLGLAGNTGELFF.

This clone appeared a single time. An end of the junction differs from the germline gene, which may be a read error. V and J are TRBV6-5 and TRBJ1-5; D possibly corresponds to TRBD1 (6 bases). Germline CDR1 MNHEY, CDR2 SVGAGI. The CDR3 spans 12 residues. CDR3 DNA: TGCGCCTCCCGGGACACCAATCAGCCCCAGCATTTT. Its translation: CASRDTNQPQHF.

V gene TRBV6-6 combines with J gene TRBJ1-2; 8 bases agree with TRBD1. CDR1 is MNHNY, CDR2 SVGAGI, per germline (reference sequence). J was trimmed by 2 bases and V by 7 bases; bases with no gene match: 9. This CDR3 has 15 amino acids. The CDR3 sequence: CASTLGQGGNYGYTF. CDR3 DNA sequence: TGTGCCAGCACCCTCGGACAGGGCGGCAACTATGGCTACACCTTC.

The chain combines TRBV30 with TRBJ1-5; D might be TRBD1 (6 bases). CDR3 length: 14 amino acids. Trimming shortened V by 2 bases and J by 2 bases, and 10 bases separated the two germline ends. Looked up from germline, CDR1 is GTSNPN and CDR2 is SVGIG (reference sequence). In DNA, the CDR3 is TGTGCCTGGAGTTCCAGGGGCGGCAATCAGCCCCAGCATTTT. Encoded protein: CAWSSRGGNQPQHF.

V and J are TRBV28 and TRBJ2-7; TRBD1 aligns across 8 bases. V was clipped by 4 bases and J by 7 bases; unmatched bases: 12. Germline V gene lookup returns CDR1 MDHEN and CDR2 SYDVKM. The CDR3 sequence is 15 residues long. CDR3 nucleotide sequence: TGTGCCAGCAGTTCAGCCGGGACAGGCTCCCGGGAGCAGTACTTC. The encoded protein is CASSSAGTGSREQYF.

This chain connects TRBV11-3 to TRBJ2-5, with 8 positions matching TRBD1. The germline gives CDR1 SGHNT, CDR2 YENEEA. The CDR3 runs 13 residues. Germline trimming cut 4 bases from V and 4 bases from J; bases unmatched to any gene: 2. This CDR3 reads CASSSGQGETQYF. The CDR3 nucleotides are TGTGCCAGCAGCTCCGGACAGGGAGAGACCCAGTACTTC.

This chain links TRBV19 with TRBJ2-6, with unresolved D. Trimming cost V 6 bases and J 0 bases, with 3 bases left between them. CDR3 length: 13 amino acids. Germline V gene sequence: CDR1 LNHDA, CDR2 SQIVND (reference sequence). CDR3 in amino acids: CASRLSGANVLTF. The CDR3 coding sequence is TGTGCCAGTAGGCTCTCTGGGGCCAACGTCCTGACTTTC.